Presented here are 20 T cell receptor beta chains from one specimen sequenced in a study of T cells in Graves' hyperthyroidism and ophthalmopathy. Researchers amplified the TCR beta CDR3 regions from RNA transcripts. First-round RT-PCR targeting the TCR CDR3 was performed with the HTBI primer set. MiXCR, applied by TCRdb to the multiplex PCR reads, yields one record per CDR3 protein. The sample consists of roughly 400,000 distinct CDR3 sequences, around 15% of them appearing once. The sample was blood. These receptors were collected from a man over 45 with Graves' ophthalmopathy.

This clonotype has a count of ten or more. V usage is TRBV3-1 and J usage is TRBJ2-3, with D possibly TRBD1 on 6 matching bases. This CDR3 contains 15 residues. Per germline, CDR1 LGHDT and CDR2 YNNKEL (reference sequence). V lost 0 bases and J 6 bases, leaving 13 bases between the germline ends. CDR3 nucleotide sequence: TGTGCCAGCAGCCAAGATCATCAGGGGATCGATACGCAGTATTTT. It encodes CASSQDHQGIDTQYF.

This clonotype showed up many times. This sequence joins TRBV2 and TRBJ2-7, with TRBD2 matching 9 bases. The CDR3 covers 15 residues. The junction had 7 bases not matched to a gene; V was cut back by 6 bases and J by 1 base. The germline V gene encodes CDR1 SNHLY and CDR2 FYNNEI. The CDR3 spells CASREIAGVSYEQYF. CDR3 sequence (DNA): TGTGCCAGCAGAGAGATAGCGGGAGTGTCCTACGAGCAGTACTTC.

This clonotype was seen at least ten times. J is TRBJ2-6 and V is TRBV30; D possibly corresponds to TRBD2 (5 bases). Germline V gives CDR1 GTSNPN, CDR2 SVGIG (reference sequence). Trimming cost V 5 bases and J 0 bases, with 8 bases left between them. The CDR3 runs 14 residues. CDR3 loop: CAWGRDSGANVLTF. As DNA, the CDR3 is TGTGCCTGGGGACGGGACTCTGGGGCCAACGTCCTGACTTTC.

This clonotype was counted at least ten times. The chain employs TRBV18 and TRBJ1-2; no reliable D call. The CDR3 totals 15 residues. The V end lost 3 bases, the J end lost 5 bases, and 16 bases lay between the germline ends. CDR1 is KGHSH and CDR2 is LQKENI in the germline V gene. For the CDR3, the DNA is TGTGCCAGCTCACCGCGGACCTCCGACGGGTATGGCTACACCTTC. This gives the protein CASSPRTSDGYGYTF.

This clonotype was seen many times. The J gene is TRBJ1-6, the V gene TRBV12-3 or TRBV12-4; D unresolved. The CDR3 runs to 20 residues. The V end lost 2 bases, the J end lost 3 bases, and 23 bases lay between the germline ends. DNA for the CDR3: TGTGCCAGCAGTTTAAGGCTGGGCTCTAACCCGGAGGTCTATAATTCACCCCTCCACTTT. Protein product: CASSLRLGSNPEVYNSPLHF.

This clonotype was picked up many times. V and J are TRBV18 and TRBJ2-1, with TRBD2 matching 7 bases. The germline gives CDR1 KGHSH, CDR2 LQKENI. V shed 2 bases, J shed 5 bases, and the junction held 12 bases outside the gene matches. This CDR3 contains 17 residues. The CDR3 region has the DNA TGTGCCAGCTCACCAGCGCGGGAGTCTCTATACAACAATGAGCAGTTCTTC. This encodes CASSPARESLYNNEQFF.

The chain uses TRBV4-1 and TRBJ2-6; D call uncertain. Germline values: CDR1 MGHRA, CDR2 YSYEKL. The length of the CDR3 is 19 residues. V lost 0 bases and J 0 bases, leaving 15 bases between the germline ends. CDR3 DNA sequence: TGCGCCAGCAGCCAAGATTTGGAAGGGATCGTCTCTGGGGCCAACGTCCTGACTTTC. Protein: CASSQDLEGIVSGANVLTF.

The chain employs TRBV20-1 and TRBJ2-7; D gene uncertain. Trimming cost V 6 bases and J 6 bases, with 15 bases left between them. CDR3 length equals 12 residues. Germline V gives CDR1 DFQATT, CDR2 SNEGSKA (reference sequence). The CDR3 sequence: CSATYPAAEQYF. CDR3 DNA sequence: TGCAGTGCGACTTACCCTGCTGCCGAGCAGTACTTC.

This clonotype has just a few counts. The CDR3 loop is CSARDRPPYGYTF. The DNA of the CDR3 is TGCAGTGCTAGAGATAGACCTCCCTATGGCTACACCTTC. The chain couples TRBV20-1 to TRBJ1-2; no firm D call. This CDR3 is built from 13 residues. V was trimmed by 0 bases and J by 4 bases, leaving 9 bases between them. Germline V gene sequence: CDR1 DFQATT, CDR2 SNEGSKA (reference sequence).

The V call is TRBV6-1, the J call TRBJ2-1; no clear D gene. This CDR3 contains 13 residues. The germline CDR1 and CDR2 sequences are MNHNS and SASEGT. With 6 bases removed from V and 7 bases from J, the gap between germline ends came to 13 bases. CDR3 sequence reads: CASSPNRLNEQFF. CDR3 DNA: TGTGCCAGCAGCCCCAATAGGTTAAATGAGCAGTTCTTC.

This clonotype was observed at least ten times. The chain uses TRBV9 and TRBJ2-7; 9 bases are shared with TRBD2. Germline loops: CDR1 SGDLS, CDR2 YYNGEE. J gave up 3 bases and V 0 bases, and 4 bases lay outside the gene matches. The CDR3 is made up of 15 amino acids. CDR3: CASSVGSGSIYEQYF. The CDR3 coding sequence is TGTGCCAGCAGCGTAGGTAGCGGGAGTATCTACGAGCAGTACTTC.

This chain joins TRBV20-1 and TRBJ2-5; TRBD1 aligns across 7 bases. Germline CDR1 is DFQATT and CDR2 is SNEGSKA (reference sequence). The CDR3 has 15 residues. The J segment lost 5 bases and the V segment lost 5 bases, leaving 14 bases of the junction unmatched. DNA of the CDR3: TGCAGTGCTCCGTCCGCACAGGGGATCAGGGAGACCCAGTACTTC. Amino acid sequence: CSAPSAQGIRETQYF.

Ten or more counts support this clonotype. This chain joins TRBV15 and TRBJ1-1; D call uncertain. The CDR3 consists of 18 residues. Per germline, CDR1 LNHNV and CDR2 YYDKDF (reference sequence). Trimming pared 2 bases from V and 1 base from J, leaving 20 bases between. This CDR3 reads CATSRPPRFGGRNTEAFF. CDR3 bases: TGTGCCACCAGCAGACCCCCAAGATTCGGAGGACGGAACACTGAAGCTTTCTTT.

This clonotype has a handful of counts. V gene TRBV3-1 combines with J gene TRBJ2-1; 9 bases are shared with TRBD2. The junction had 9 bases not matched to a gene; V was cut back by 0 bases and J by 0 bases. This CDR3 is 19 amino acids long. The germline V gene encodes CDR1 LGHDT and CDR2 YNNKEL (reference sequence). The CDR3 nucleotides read TGTGCCAGCAGCCAAGAGAGGACTAGCGCAGTAAGCTCCTACAATGAGCAGTTCTTC. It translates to CASSQERTSAVSSYNEQFF.

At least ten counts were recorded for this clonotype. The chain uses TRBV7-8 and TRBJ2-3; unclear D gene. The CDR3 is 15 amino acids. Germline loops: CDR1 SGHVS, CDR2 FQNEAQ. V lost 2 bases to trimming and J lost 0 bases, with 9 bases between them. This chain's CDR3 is CASSLSPGSTDTQYF. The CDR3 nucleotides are TGTGCCAGCAGCTTAAGCCCGGGTAGCACAGATACGCAGTATTTT.

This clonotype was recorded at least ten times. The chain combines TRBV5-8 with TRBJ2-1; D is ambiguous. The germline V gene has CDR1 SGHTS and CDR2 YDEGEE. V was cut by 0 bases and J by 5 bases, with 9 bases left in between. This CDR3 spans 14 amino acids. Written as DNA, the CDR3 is TGTGCCAGCAGCTTGGTAGGACGGAACAATGAGCAGTTCTTC. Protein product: CASSLVGRNNEQFF.

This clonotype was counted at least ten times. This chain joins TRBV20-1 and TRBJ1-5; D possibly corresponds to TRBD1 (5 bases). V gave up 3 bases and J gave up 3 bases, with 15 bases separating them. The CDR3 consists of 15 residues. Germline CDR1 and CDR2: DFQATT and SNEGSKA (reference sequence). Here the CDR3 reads CSASGLRDPNQPQHF. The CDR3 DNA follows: TGCAGTGCTAGCGGCCTCCGGGACCCCAATCAGCCCCAGCATTTT.

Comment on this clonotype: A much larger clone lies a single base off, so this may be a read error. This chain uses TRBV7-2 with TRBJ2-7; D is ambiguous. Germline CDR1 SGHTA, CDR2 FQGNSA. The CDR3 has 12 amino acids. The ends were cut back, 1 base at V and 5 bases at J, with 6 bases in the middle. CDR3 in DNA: TGTGCCAGCAGCTTAGATATCCACGAGCAGTACTTC. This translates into CASSLDIHEQYF.

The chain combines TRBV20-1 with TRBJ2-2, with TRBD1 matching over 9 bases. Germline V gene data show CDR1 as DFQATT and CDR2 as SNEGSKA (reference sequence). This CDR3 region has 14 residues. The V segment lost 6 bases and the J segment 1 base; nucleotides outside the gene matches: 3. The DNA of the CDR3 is TGCAGTGCGAGGGACAGGGTGAACACCGGGGAGCTGTTTTTT. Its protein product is CSARDRVNTGELFF.

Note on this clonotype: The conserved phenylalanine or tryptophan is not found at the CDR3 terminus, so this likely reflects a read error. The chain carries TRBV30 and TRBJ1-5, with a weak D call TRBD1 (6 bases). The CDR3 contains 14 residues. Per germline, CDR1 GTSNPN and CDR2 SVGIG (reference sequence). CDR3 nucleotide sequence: TGCGCCTGGAGTAGGGGGTATAGCAATCAGCCCCAGCATTCT. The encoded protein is CAWSRGYSNQPQHS.